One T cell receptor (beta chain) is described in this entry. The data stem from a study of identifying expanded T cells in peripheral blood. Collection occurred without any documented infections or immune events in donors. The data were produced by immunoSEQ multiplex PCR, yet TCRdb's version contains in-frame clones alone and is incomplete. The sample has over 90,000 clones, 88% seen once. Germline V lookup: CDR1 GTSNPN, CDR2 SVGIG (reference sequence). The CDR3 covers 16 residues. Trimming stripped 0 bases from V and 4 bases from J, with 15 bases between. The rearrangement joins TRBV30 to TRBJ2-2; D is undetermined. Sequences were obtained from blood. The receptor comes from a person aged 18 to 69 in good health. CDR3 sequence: CAWSVKGLESTGELFF. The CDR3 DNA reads TGTGCCTGGAGTGTTAAAGGCCTAGAGAGCACCGGGGAGCTGTTTTTT.